In its sample, the clone carrying this T cell receptor beta chain was seen once. The antigen is undetermined. The sample is drawn from a study of cytomegalovirus exposure and HLA in healthy donors. Study-wide results and caveats: With further analysis later on, most CMV-associated TCR beta chains appeared HLA-restricted. Relative to the approximately 670-donor mean, N-insertions were reportedly fewer in an Asian-associated ancestry cluster in a later analysis. Information on immune exposure was restricted to one variable (CMV serostatus).

Primers included in the PCR were 60 Vbeta and 13 Jbeta primers. The protocol was immunoSEQ multiplex PCR, while the TCRdb copy is restricted to in-frame clones and leaves out a portion. In the table there are 95,000 to 150,000 clones, more than 65% of which are singletons. Sequenced input: PBMCs. This TCR derives from a young man in good health and CMV-seropositive.

The CDR3 nucleotides read TGTGCCAGTAGTGTGGTAGCGGGAGGGAAGACCCAGTACTTC. This gives the protein CASSVVAGGKTQYF. V gene TRBV19 combines with J gene TRBJ2-5; 11 nucleotides agree with TRBD2. Trimming cost V 5 bases and J 6 bases; bases outside gene matches: 5. Germline lookup yields CDR1 LNHDA and CDR2 SQIVND (reference sequence). This CDR3 region has 14 residues.